This is a list of T cell receptor beta chains from one sample in a study of vaccination effects on CD4 cells after COVID-19. Their antigen targets remain unknown. Sequencing was performed with immunoSEQ multiplex PCR; in TCRdb, only in-frame clones are kept and a portion is missing. The repertoire consists of under 55,000 clones, with about four fifths occurring once and the leading ten covering 6%. The specimen was CD4+ T cells from PBMCs cultured with HCoV-OC43 spike peptides, collected before COVID-19 vaccination. The receptors here all came from a human donor who received a COVID-19 vaccine. CDR3s include the opening cysteine and the closing phenylalanine or tryptophan. Fields, in order: clone size, V gene, D gene, CDR3 length, J gene, CDR3 DNA, CDR3 protein. A D gene is named only where the DNA matches it firmly. Some rows have no size entry. The others give once, few or many, or a class for an expanded clone.

NA,TRBV7-8,TRBD1,16,TRBJ1-2,TGTGCCAGCAGCTTATATGGACAGGGCGTAAACTATGGCTACACCTTC,CASSLYGQGVNYGYTF
NA,TRBV9,NA,16,TRBJ1-3,TGTGCCAGCAGCCCTAGGGCCCTGAGCTCTGGAAACACCATATATTTT,CASSPRALSSGNTIYF
NA,TRBV7-7,NA,13,TRBJ2-5,TGTGCCAGCAGCCGGGACTGGCAAGAGACCCAGTACTTC,CASSRDWQETQYF
NA,TRBV6-2/TRBV6-3,NA,15,TRBJ1-1,TGTGCCAGCAGTACAATCGGGACACGGAACACTGAAGCTTTCTTT,CASSTIGTRNTEAFF
NA,TRBV19,NA,13,TRBJ1-6,TGTGCCAGGGCCGTCAAATACCATTCACCCCTCCACTTT,CARAVKYHSPLHF
NA,TRBV6-5,TRBD1,16,TRBJ2-1,TGTGCCAGCAGTTATGTAGACAGGGGGCTTTACAATGAGCAGTTCTTC,CASSYVDRGLYNEQFF
few,TRBV5-4,TRBD1,20,TRBJ1-6,TGTGCCAGCAGCTTGTTCGTGGGACAGGGGGCGCAGGACCGTAATTCACCCCTCCACTTT,CASSLFVGQGAQDRNSPLHF
few,TRBV27,NA,14,TRBJ2-2,TGTGCCAGCAGTTCGACAGAATACACCGGGGAGCTGTTTTTT,CASSSTEYTGELFF
NA,TRBV6-1,NA,16,TRBJ2-1,TGTGCCAGCAGTGAACTGTGGGAAAGCTCCTACAATGAGCAGTTCTTC,CASSELWESSYNEQFF
NA,TRBV5-1,NA,14,TRBJ2-1,TGCGCCAGCAGCCCGGGTAGCTCCTACAATGAGCAGTTCTTC,CASSPGSSYNEQFF
once,TRBV3-1/TRBV3-2,NA,15,TRBJ1-1,TGTGCCAGCAGCCCCAAACCGGCAGGGAACACTGAAGCTTTCTTT,CASSPKPAGNTEAFF
NA,TRBV9,NA,15,TRBJ2-2,TGTGCCAGCAGCGTGCGGGGATCAGACACCGGGGAGCTGTTTTTT,CASSVRGSDTGELFF
NA,TRBV7-2,TRBD2,19,TRBJ2-2,TGTGCCAGCAGCCCCCGATCGGTATCGACTAGCGGGGGCACCGGGGAGCTGTTTTTT,CASSPRSVSTSGGTGELFF
NA,TRBV12-3/TRBV12-4,NA,13,TRBJ1-2,TGTGCCAGCAGTTTCGCCCGGGTCTATGGCTACACCTTC,CASSFARVYGYTF
NA,TRBV24-1,NA,14,TRBJ2-5,TGTGCCACCAGTGATTCTAGAGGCACAGAGACCCAGTACTTC,CATSDSRGTETQYF
NA,TRBV29-1,NA,13,TRBJ1-6,TGCAGCGCCCAGGCCGCGCAGAATTCACCCCTCCACTTT,CSAQAAQNSPLHF
once,TRBV2,TRBD1,14,TRBJ2-5,TGTGCCAGCAGTGGCACAGGGGGAAAAGAGACCCAGTACTTC,CASSGTGGKETQYF
NA,TRBV30,TRBD1,14,TRBJ1-2,TGTGCCTGGGGGCTGGACAGGTTGGGCTATGGCTACACCTTC,CAWGLDRLGYGYTF
once,TRBV5-1,NA,14,TRBJ1-1,TGCGCCAGCAACATCCAGTCCGGTACCACTGAAGCTTTCTTT,CASNIQSGTTEAFF
NA,TRBV10-1,NA,17,TRBJ2-1,TGCGCCAGCGGACCCCCCGGATCCCTCAGCTCCTACAATGAGCAGTTCTTC,CASGPPGSLSSYNEQFF
once,TRBV18,NA,13,TRBJ2-1,TGTGCCAGCTCACCCAACCCTATCAATGAGCAGTTCTTC,CASSPNPINEQFF
NA,TRBV9,TRBD1,14,TRBJ1-4,TGTGCCAGCAGCGTAGGGACAGGGAGGGAAAAACTGTTTTTT,CASSVGTGREKLFF
few,TRBV5-1,NA,15,TRBJ1-2,TGCGCCAGCAGACCAACAGAAACCTCCGTCTATGGCTACACCTTC,CASRPTETSVYGYTF
NA,TRBV2,TRBD1,14,TRBJ2-5,TGTGCCAGCAGCGCCTCTACAGGGGGGGAGACCCAGTACTTC,CASSASTGGETQYF
NA,TRBV29-1,TRBD2,15,TRBJ2-2,TGCAGCGTCGACAAACTAGCGGATAACACCGGGGAGCTGTTTTTT,CSVDKLADNTGELFF
NA,TRBV7-9,TRBD1,14,TRBJ2-5,TGTGCCAGCAGCAAATTCGGGACAGTAGAGACCCAGTACTTC,CASSKFGTVETQYF
NA,TRBV9,NA,12,TRBJ1-2,TGTGCCAGCAGCAGGGCAAACCTTGGCTACACCTTC,CASSRANLGYTF
NA,TRBV19,NA,12,TRBJ1-1,TGTGCCAGTAGTATTTGGGGGACTGAAGCTTTCTTT,CASSIWGTEAFF
NA,TRBV7-2,TRBD1,14,TRBJ1-5,TGTGCCAGCAGCTTTACAGGGGGCAATCAGCCCCAGCATTTT,CASSFTGGNQPQHF
few,TRBV7-8,TRBD1,15,TRBJ1-4,TGTGCCAGCAGCTTCAACAGGGGGAAGAGTGAAAAACTGTTTTTT,CASSFNRGKSEKLFF
NA,TRBV12-5,NA,15,TRBJ2-5,TGTGCTAGTGGTTTGTCCCTAACAGGTCAAGAGACCCAGTACTTC,CASGLSLTGQETQYF
few,TRBV6-1,NA,16,TRBJ1-2,TGTGCCAGCAGTGAACAGAGCAGGGCGCGGGGCTATGGCTACACCTTC,CASSEQSRARGYGYTF
NA,TRBV18,NA,16,TRBJ1-1,TGTGCCAGCTCACCAACGGCAAGGACGGTGAACACTGAAGCTTTCTTT,CASSPTARTVNTEAFF
few,TRBV6-5,NA,14,TRBJ1-2,TGTGCCAGCAGTTACAATCAGGGTAGGAATGGCTACACCTTC,CASSYNQGRNGYTF
NA,TRBV7-9,NA,17,TRBJ2-2,TGTGCCAGCAGCTTATTATCGTGGCTTTCGAACACCGGGGAGCTGTTTTTT,CASSLLSWLSNTGELFF
NA,TRBV6-2/TRBV6-3,TRBD2,17,TRBJ2-5,TGTGCCAGCAGTTATTGGACTAGCGGGGGGCAGGGAGAGACCCAGTACTTC,CASSYWTSGGQGETQYF
NA,TRBV15,TRBD1,14,TRBJ2-3,TGTGCCACAAGACAGGGGGGGAGCACAGATACGCAGTATTTT,CATRQGGSTDTQYF
NA,TRBV6-2/TRBV6-3,NA,16,TRBJ1-6,TGTGCCAGCAGTTATAGTCGCGAAGGGCGGAATTCACCCCTCCACTTT,CASSYSREGRNSPLHF
NA,TRBV11-3,TRBD2,15,TRBJ2-1,TGTGCCAGCAGCGGGGGGGATAGCTCCTACAATGAGCAGTTCTTC,CASSGGDSSYNEQFF
NA,TRBV2,NA,15,TRBJ2-2,TGTGCCACCACAACTCCGGGAACGAACACCGGGGAGCTGTTTTTT,CATTTPGTNTGELFF
NA,TRBV4-2,NA,15,TRBJ1-5,TGTGCCAGCAGCCAAGATTTCGTTACTAATCAGCCCCAGCATTTT,CASSQDFVTNQPQHF
once,TRBV24-1,NA,16,TRBJ1-3,TGTGCCACCAGTGATTTGTGGGGGGAGTGTTGGAACACCATATATTTT,CATSDLWGECWNTIYF
NA,TRBV7-6,NA,16,TRBJ2-5,TGTGCCAGCAGCTTAGATTATCTGAAGGGGTTAGAGACCCAGTACTTC,CASSLDYLKGLETQYF
NA,TRBV29-1,NA,12,TRBJ1-2,TGCAGCGTTGTTACGGAGAACTATGGCTACACCTTC,CSVVTENYGYTF
NA,TRBV6-5,NA,14,TRBJ2-1,TGTGCCAGCAGGAACTCAAACTCCTACAATGAGCAGTTCTTC,CASRNSNSYNEQFF
NA,TRBV24-1,NA,13,TRBJ2-2,TGTGCCACCAGTGAAACGACACCCGGGGAGCTGTTTTTT,CATSETTPGELFF
NA,TRBV7-8,NA,14,TRBJ1-5,TGTGCCAGCAGCCCGCGGGGCGGCAATCAGCCCCAGCATTTT,CASSPRGGNQPQHF